The clone carrying this T cell receptor beta chain occurred once. This CDR3 is 16 amino acids long. Trimming cost V 4 bases and J 2 bases; bases outside gene matches: 10. Germline V gives CDR1 SGHVS, CDR2 FNYEAQ. These data originate in a study of blood T cell repertoires in COVID-19. Clones were read by immunoSEQ multiplex PCR, and TCRdb kept only the in-frame ones, dropping some. Here the sample spans about 190,000 clones, about four fifths being singletons. The sequence came from a woman aged 70 to 79 with active or convalescent COVID-19. The rearrangement joins TRBV7-6 to TRBJ2-5; 7 bases are a match to TRBD1. The sequencing sample was made of peripheral blood. Here the CDR3 DNA reads TGTGCCAGCAGCTCGATTCCAGGGGGAACACAAGAGACCCAGTACTTC. As protein: CASSSIPGGTQETQYF.